This TCR beta chain was profiled in a study of tumor-infiltrating lymphocytes in oesophageal squamous cell carcinoma. TCRdb reprocessed the PCR reads with MiXCR, giving one entry per CDR3 protein. This sample yields around 14,000 distinct CDR3 sequences, of which roughly 50% are seen a single time; 20% belongs to the top ten. The CDR3 sequence is 20 residues long. V lost 6 bases to trimming and J lost 2 bases; unmatched junction nucleotides: 19. Germline V gives CDR1 MNHEY, CDR2 SVGAGI. The chain recombines TRBV6-5 with TRBJ2-3; 11 bases match TRBD1. Sequenced input: esophageal tumor tissue. This sequence originates from a male donor with esophageal squamous cell carcinoma. The CDR3 region is CASSIPGDRGISAPTDTQYF. The CDR3, as DNA: TGTGCCAGCAGCATCCCCGGGGACAGGGGGATCAGCGCGCCCACAGATACGCAGTATTTT.